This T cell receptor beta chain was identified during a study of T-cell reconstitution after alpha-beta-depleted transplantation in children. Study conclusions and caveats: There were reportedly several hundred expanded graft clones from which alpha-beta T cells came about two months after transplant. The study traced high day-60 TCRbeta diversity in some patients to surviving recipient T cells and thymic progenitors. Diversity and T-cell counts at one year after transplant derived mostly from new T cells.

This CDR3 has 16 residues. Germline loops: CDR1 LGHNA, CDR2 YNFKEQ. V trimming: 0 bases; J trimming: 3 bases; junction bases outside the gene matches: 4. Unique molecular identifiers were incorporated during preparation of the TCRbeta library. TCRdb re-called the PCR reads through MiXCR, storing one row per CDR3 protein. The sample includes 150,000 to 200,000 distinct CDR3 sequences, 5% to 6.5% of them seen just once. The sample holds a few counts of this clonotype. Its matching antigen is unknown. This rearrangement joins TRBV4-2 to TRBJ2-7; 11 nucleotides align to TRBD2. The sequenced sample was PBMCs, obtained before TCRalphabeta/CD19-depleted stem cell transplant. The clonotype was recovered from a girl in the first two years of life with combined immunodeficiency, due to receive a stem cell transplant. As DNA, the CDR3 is TGTGCCAGCAGCCAAGAAGTAGCGGGGGGGCTCTACGAGCAGTACTTC. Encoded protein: CASSQEVAGGLYEQYF.